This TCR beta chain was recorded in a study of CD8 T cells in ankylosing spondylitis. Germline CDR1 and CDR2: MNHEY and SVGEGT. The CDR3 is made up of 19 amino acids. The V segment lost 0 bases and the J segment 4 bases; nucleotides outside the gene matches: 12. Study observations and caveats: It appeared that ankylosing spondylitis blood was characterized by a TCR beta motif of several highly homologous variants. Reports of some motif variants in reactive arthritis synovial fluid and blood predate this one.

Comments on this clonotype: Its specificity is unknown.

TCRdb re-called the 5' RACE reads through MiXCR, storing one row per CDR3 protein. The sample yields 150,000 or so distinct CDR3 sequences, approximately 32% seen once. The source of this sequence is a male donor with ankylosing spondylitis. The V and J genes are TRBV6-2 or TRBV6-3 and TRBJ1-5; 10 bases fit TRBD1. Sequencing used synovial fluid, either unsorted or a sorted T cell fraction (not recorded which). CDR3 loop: CASSYSRDRGYRGNQPQHF. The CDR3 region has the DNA TGTGCCAGCAGTTACTCCCGGGACAGGGGATACCGGGGGAATCAGCCCCAGCATTTT.